This is a list of T cell receptor beta chains from one sample in a study of graft-versus-host responses after intestinal transplantation. Repertoires were generated with immunoSEQ multiplex PCR, while TCRdb's copy carries only in-frame clones and drops some. The table shows around 69,000 clones, with roughly 90% occurring only once. Their antigens remain unidentified. The specimen was unstimulated CD8+ T cells sorted from spleen or lymph node cells, collected before transplant. These receptors originate from a human donor who was the organ donor for an intestinal transplant. Both conserved end residues are part of each CDR3. Each record gives: V gene, CDR3 length, clone size, D gene, J gene, CDR3 DNA, CDR3 protein. The D gene is left open where the match is weak. Clone sizes are given selectively: once, few, many, or a class where the clone is expanded.

>TRBV6-5|15|.|TRBD2|TRBJ2-5
TGTGCCAGCAGCCAGGGCGGGGGGTTCCAAGAGACCCAGTACTTC
CASSQGGGFQETQYF
>TRBV14|16|.|TRBD1|TRBJ1-2
TGTGCCAGCAGCCAAGTGGACAGGGTGAGAAACTATGGCTACACCTTC
CASSQVDRVRNYGYTF
>TRBV9|15|few|TRBD1|TRBJ2-1
TGTGCCAGCAGCGAACAGGGGGCGCTTTCGAATGAGCAGTTCTTC
CASSEQGALSNEQFF
>TRBV4-1|14|.|.|TRBJ2-3
TGCGCCAGCAGAAACGGGGGAACCACAGATACGCAGTATTTT
CASRNGGTTDTQYF
>TRBV28|14|.|.|TRBJ2-3
TGTGCCAGCAGTTTCCAGACTAGCACAGATACGCAGTATTTT
CASSFQTSTDTQYF
>TRBV7-9|14|.|.|TRBJ1-1
TGTGCCAGCAGCTCCTACAGGGAAGACACTGAAGCTTTCTTT
CASSSYREDTEAFF
>TRBV5-6|15|.|.|TRBJ1-2
TGTGCCAGCAGCCCGCCGGGACAAACGGACTATGGCTACACCTTC
CASSPPGQTDYGYTF
>TRBV4-3|15|.|TRBD1|TRBJ1-2
TGCGCCAGCAGCCAAGGCGTGGGACAGATATATGGCTACACCTTC
CASSQGVGQIYGYTF
>TRBV6-5|11|.|.|TRBJ1-2
TGTGCCAGCAGCCCCGGGGAAGGCTACACCTTC
CASSPGEGYTF
>TRBV7-9|17|.|.|TRBJ1-2
TGTGCCAGCAGCTTAGGTTTTCGGTCCGAGGCTAACTATGGCTACACCTTC
CASSLGFRSEANYGYTF
>TRBV30|13|.|.|TRBJ1-1
TGTGCCTGGAGCCAGGAGGGGTGGACTGAAGCTTTCTTT
CAWSQEGWTEAFF
>TRBV15|15|.|.|TRBJ2-4
TGTGCCACCAGCAGAGTGACAGGCATGGGGAACATTCAGTACTTC
CATSRVTGMGNIQYF
>TRBV4-3|16|few|TRBD1|TRBJ1-4
TGCGCCAGCAGCCAAGGATACGGGACAGGTGGTGAAAAACTGTTTTTT
CASSQGYGTGGEKLFF
>TRBV28|14|.|.|TRBJ1-5
TGTGCCAGCAGTTCATCGGACATCAATCAGCCCCAGCATTTT
CASSSSDINQPQHF
>TRBV9|15|.|.|TRBJ1-1
TGTGCCAGCAGCGACCCTCAGGGTATGAACACTGAAGCTTTCTTT
CASSDPQGMNTEAFF
>TRBV7-2|16|.|TRBD2|TRBJ2-2
TGTGCCAGCAGCTTAACCCTAGCGGGGGAAACCGGGGAGCTGTTTTTT
CASSLTLAGETGELFF
>TRBV27|15|.|.|TRBJ2-3
TGTGCCAGCAGTCCTCTTAGCGGATACACAGATACGCAGTATTTT
CASSPLSGYTDTQYF
>TRBV28|18|.|TRBD2|TRBJ2-5
TGTGCCAGCAGTGCTCAAACCCGGGACTACCGTCGGCAAGAGACCCAGTACTTC
CASSAQTRDYRRQETQYF